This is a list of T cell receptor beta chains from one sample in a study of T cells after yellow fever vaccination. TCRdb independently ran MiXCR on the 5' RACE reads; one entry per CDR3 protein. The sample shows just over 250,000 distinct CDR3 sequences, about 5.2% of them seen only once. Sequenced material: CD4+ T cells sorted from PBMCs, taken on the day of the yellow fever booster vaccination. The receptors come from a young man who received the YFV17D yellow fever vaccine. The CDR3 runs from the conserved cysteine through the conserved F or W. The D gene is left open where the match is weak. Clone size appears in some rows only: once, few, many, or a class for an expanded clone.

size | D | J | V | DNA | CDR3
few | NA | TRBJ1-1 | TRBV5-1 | TGCGCCAGCAGCTTCATGGGGCATGGCACTGAAGCTTTCTTT | CASSFMGHGTEAFF
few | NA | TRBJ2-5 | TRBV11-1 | TGTGCCAGCAGCAAACACAGGGAAGAGACCCAGTACTTC | CASSKHREETQYF
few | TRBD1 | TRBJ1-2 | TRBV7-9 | TGTGCCAGCAGCTCCAATGACAGGGCGGCTGTATCTGGCTACACCTTC | CASSSNDRAAVSGYTF
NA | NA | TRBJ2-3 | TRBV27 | TGTGCCAGCGCCCCCCACAGGAACCCTAGCACAGATACGCAGTATTTT | CASAPHRNPSTDTQYF
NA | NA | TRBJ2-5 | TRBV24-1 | TGTGCCACCAGTGATACGGGGGTAGAGACCCAGTACTTC | CATSDTGVETQYF
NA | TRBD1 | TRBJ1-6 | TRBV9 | TGTGCCAGCAGCCCTTGGACAGGGTTGACCTATAATTCACCCCTCCACTTT | CASSPWTGLTYNSPLHF
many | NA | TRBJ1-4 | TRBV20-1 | TGCAGTGCTAGATTTTTGTGGGCCCGGGGTGAAAAACTGTTTTTT | CSARFLWARGEKLFF
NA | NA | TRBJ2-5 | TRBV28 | TGTGCCAGCGTCAGGGGAATCCAAGAGACCCAGTACTTC | CASVRGIQETQYF
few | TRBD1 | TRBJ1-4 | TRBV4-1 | TGCGCCAGCAGCCAACAGGGGGGAGATGAAAAACTGTTTTTT | CASSQQGGDEKLFF
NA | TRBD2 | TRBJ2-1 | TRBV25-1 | TGTGCCAGCAGTGAATTGCAGCAGCGGGGGGCCAATGAGCAGTTCTTC | CASSELQQRGANEQFF
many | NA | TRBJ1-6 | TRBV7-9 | TGTGCCAGCAGCTTAGATTCACCCCTCCACTTT | CASSLDSPLHF
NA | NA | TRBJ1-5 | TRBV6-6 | TGTGCCAGCAGCTTACCTAACCAGCCCCAGCATTTT | CASSLPNQPQHF
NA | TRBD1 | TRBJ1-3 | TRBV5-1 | TGCGCCAGCAGCCGTCTGACAGGGAGCTCTGGAAACACCATATATTTT | CASSRLTGSSGNTIYF
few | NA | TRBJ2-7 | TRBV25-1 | TGTGCCAGCAGTGGTTCCCAAAGCGGAACCTACGAGCAGTACTTC | CASSGSQSGTYEQYF
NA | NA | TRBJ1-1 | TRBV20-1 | TGCAGTGCTAAAAAGACAGGTGGCGGCACTGAAGCTTTCTTT | CSAKKTGGGTEAFF
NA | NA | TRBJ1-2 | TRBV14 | TGTGCCAGCAGCCAAGCCCACTATGGCTACACCTTC | CASSQAHYGYTF
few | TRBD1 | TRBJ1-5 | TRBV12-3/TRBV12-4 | TGTGCCAGCAGGGGGGACAGGCCCCAGCCCCAGCATTTT | CASRGDRPQPQHF
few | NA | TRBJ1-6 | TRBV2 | TGTGCCAGCAGTGCCATGGGCCGTTCACCCCTCCACTTT | CASSAMGRSPLHF
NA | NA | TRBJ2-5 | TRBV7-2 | TGTGCCAGCAGCTTGTTCAAGGCGACGGAGACCCAGTACTTC | CASSLFKATETQYF
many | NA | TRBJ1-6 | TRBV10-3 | TGTGCCATCAGTGAGTCGAACTCACCCCTCCACTTT | CAISESNSPLHF
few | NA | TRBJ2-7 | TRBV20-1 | TGCAGTGCTAGAGATCTGGGACATAACCCCTACGAGCAGTACTTC | CSARDLGHNPYEQYF
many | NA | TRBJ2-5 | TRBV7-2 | TGTGCCAGCAGCCTAACCCGGACTAGGGGGGAGACCCAGTACTTC | CASSLTRTRGETQYF
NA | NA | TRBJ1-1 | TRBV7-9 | TGTGCCAGCAGCTCTAGGGGGTCCCTAGTCACTGAAGCTTTCTTT | CASSSRGSLVTEAFF
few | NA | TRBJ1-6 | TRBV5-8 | TGTGCCAGCAGTCGGGCACCCCTCCACTTT | CASSRAPLHF
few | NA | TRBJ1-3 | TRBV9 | TGTGCCAGCAGCGTCTGGGAATCTGGAAACACCATATATTTT | CASSVWESGNTIYF